This T cell receptor (beta chain) stems from a study of cytomegalovirus exposure and HLA in healthy donors. About this clone itself: As yet, its antigen is unknown.

The CDR3 is 14 residues long. V gave up 2 bases and J gave up 4 bases, with 11 bases separating them. In germline, CDR1 is MDHEN, CDR2 SYDVKM. Primers for the PCR totalled 60 Vbeta and 13 Jbeta. Profiling relied on immunoSEQ multiplex PCR, and the TCRdb table lists in-frame clones only, not all of them. The table for this sample gives about 210,000 clones. Whole-study findings and limits: Reportedly, HLA-A and HLA-B alleles of most subjects were accurately predicted from TCR beta. As was reported, the classifier diagnosed cytomegalovirus status with high specificity and sensitivity. In a later analysis, common viral pathogens appeared linked to several of the most significant clusters.

Although they were nominally healthy when sampled, donors likely had unrecorded immune exposures. The clonotype originates from a woman in her twenties or thirties in good health and CMV-seropositive. What was sequenced was PBMCs. This chain connects TRBV28 to TRBJ1-2; a weak D match, TRBD1 (6 bases). The CDR3 sequence is CASSLAGEIYGYTF. CDR3 nucleotide sequence: TGTGCCAGCAGTTTAGCAGGGGAGATCTATGGCTACACCTTC.